This T cell receptor beta chain was identified during a study of metastatic and nonmetastatic thyroid tumors. Study summary: From malignant and benign thyroid patients, repertoires in blood and in tumor or nodule tissue were compared.

Methods used by the authors: A classifier for distant metastasis in papillary thyroid cancer was constructed using CDR3 differences observed across clinicopathological groups. TCRdb recomputed clones from the PCR reads via MiXCR. TCRdb's processing, not the study's, gives the V and J calls here. The table has about 22,000 clones, more than 30% seen once. The germline V gene encodes CDR1 DFQATT and CDR2 SNEGSKA (reference sequence). With 5 bases removed from V and 8 bases from J, the gap between germline ends came to 21 bases. The CDR3 extends over 15 amino acids. Thyroid surgery was preceded by no treatment in any patient.

The sample consisted of blood. The V and J genes are TRBV20-1 and TRBJ1-4; no reliable D call. This TCR was sampled from a male donor with papillary thyroid cancer or a benign thyroid nodule (not recorded which). Some clones in this sample may be carry-over from other donors' samples. CDR3 protein: CSAHSFGLSSEKLFF. CDR3 nucleotide sequence: TGCAGTGCTCATAGTTTTGGCCTCTCAAGCGAAAAACTGTTTTTT.